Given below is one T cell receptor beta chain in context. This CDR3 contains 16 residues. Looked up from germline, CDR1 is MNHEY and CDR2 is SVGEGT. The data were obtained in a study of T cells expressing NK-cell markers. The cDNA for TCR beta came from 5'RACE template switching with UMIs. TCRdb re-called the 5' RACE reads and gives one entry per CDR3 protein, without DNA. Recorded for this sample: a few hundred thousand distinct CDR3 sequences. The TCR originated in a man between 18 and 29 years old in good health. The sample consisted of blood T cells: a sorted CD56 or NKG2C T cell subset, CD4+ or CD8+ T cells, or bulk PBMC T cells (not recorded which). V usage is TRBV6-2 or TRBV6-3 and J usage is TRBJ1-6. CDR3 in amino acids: CASRSNRSSYNSPLHF.